The 12 T cell receptor beta chains given below trace back to one sample, sequenced in a study of beta chain features in type 1 diabetes. Of the isolated RNA, all was reverse transcribed, and so the sequenced material was expressed TCRB transcripts. Measured with immunoSEQ multiplex PCR; TCRdb has only the in-frame clones, and not every one. The sample has 350,000 to 400,000 clones; around 15% are singletons. The sample consisted of naive CD4+ T cells from blood. These receptors came from a woman between 18 and 29 years old in good health.

This chain connects TRBV11-3 to TRBJ2-7; TRBD2 matches 9 bases. Germline V CDR1 and CDR2: SGHNT, YENEEA. The V gene end was trimmed by 5 bases and the J gene end by 6 bases; junction bases not matched to a gene: 8. The CDR3 spans 14 residues. The CDR3 DNA follows: TGTGCCAGCAGCAATAGCGGGAGCTCCGGCGAGCAGTACTTC. It yields the protein CASSNSGSSGEQYF.

In this sample, this clone turned up a few times. The CDR3 DNA follows: TGTGCCTGGAGTGTACCAAGCATCGAGCAGTTCTTC. Translated: CAWSVPSIEQFF. The rearrangement links TRBV30 to TRBJ2-1; unclear D gene. The V end lost 0 bases, the J end lost 10 bases, and 10 bases lay between the germline ends. CDR3 size: 12 residues. Germline lookup yields CDR1 GTSNPN and CDR2 SVGIG (reference sequence).

There are a few counts of this clone. The gene calls are TRBV29-1 and TRBJ1-2; possible D gene TRBD1, 6 bases. The germline V gene has CDR1 SQVTM and CDR2 ANQGSEA. The V end was cut by 4 bases, the J end by 2 bases, with 14 bases between. The CDR3 spans 14 residues. CDR3 sequence reads: CSVVSNTGNYGYTF. Written as DNA, the CDR3 is TGCAGCGTTGTCAGTAACACAGGGAACTATGGCTACACCTTC.

The chain has TRBV7-9 and TRBJ2-1, with no clear D. V was cut by 5 bases and J by 15 bases, with 5 bases left in between. CDR1 SEHNR and CDR2 FQNEAQ come from the germline V gene (reference sequence). This CDR3 spans 8 amino acids. CDR3 in amino acids: CASSPSFF. In DNA form, the CDR3 reads TGTGCCAGCAGCCCGTCGTTCTTC.

This clone showed up just a few times. V gene TRBV2 combines with J gene TRBJ2-2, with a weak D call TRBD1 (5 bases). The CDR3 totals 14 residues. Germline CDR1 and CDR2: SNHLY and FYNNEI. V gave up 7 bases and J gave up 1 base, with 10 bases separating them. This CDR3 is CASIYDRNTGELFF. The CDR3 DNA is TGTGCCAGCATTTACGACAGGAACACCGGGGAGCTGTTTTTT.

The J gene is TRBJ1-4, the V gene TRBV2; D remains unclear. CDR3 length equals 16 residues. V was clipped by 1 base and J by 3 bases, with 12 bases between them. Per the germline V gene, CDR1 is SNHLY and CDR2 is FYNNEI. The CDR3, as DNA: TGTGCCAGCAGTGAAGTTCCTGGGGAGGCTAATGAAAAACTGTTTTTT. Protein product: CASSEVPGEANEKLFF.

This clone was counted between two and nine times. The chain uses TRBV2 and TRBJ2-1, with D maybe TRBD2 (5 bases). In germline, CDR1 is SNHLY, CDR2 FYNNEI. The CDR3 has 14 residues. The V and J ends lost 5 bases and 4 bases respectively, with 12 bases between them. CDR3 in amino acids: CASSRSGLYNEQFF. The CDR3 bases are TGTGCCAGCAGTAGGAGCGGACTTTACAATGAGCAGTTCTTC.

The V gene is TRBV2, the J gene TRBJ1-1; maybe TRBD1 (5 bases). Trimming left V 2 bases short and J 10 bases short, with 11 bases between. This CDR3 comprises 12 residues. Germline assignment: CDR1 SNHLY and CDR2 FYNNEI. The CDR3 bases are TGTGCCAGCAGTGAACAGGGAAACGGAGCTTTCTTT. It yields the protein CASSEQGNGAFF.

The chain combines TRBV30 with TRBJ1-2, with D maybe TRBD1 (5 bases). CDR1 is GTSNPN and CDR2 is SVGIG in the germline V gene (reference sequence). Trimming took 2 bases from V and 8 from J, leaving 27 bases between them. The CDR3 runs to 17 residues. The CDR3 loop is CAWSSQGWVNGLRGYTF. CDR3 DNA: TGTGCCTGGAGTAGTCAGGGTTGGGTTAATGGTCTTCGCGGCTACACCTTC.

This clone came up a few times. The V call is TRBV30, the J call TRBJ2-3; the D gene is possibly TRBD2 (5 bases). V gave up 0 bases and J gave up 8 bases, with 9 bases separating them. There are 12 residues in the CDR3. The germline CDR1 and CDR2 sequences are GTSNPN and SVGIG (reference sequence). DNA for the CDR3: TGTGCCTGGAGTGTAAGCGGAGGTACGCAGTATTTT. This sequence encodes CAWSVSGGTQYF.

This chain links TRBV7-2 with TRBJ2-7; TRBD2 aligns across 12 bases. Trimming at V came to 5 bases and at J to 3 bases, leaving 14 bases not matched to a gene. CDR1 SGHTA and CDR2 FQGNSA come from the germline V gene. The CDR3 has 18 amino acids. CDR3 sequence (DNA): TGTGCCAGCAGCCTCCGCGGGCTAGCGGGAGGGGGGGGCTACGAGCAGTACTTC. Its translation: CASSLRGLAGGGGYEQYF.

This clone appeared a few times. J is TRBJ1-1 and V is TRBV25-1; D remains ambiguous. With 7 bases removed from V and 3 bases from J, the gap between germline ends came to 24 bases. CDR3 length: 17 residues. In germline, CDR1 is MGHDK, CDR2 SYGVNS. The CDR3 DNA sequence: TGTGCCAGCAATCCCCCCCCCGGGATCGACGGGGACACTGAAGCTTTCTTT. Protein: CASNPPPGIDGDTEAFF.